These 3 T cell receptor beta chains were all obtained from the same sample, sequenced in a study of T cell repertoires in cytomegalovirus infection. TCRdb recomputed calls from the reads with MiXCR, one row per CDR3 protein. The sample records a few hundred thousand distinct CDR3 sequences, over 15% being singletons. Sample: CD8+ T cells from PBMCs. The receptor source for this set is a human donor in good health (CMV status not recorded). Some clones in this sample may be carry-over from other donors' samples.

This clonotype was counted many times. Here the CDR3 reads CASSSPLRDYGSQETQYF. The CDR3 DNA is TGTGCCAGCAGCTCTCCTCTCCGGGACTATGGTTCCCAAGAGACCCAGTACTTC. This rearrangement joins TRBV7-9 to TRBJ2-5; 7 bases match TRBD2. The V segment lost 4 bases and the J segment 1 base; nucleotides outside the gene matches: 15. This CDR3 region has 18 residues. Germline CDR1 and CDR2: SEHNR and FQNEAQ (reference sequence).

This clonotype was observed at least ten times. The CDR3 spells CSAPHGYEQYF. The CDR3 nucleotides are TGCAGTGCTCCGCACGGGTACGAGCAGTACTTC. The chain combines TRBV20-1 with TRBJ2-7; D is ambiguous. Between the trimmed V and J ends, which lost 5 bases and 4 bases, there was a span of 9 bases. The CDR3 has 11 amino acids. Germline-derived CDR1 and CDR2 are DFQATT and SNEGSKA (reference sequence).

This clonotype came up many times. The genes are TRBV27 and TRBJ2-1; D is perhaps TRBD2 (5 bases). Germline lookup yields CDR1 MNHEY and CDR2 SMNVEV (reference sequence). Trimming pared 5 bases from V and 7 bases from J, leaving 9 bases between. This CDR3 is 12 amino acids long. CDR3 nucleotides: TGTGCCAGCAGTGCGGGTGTGAATGAGCAGTTCTTC. This translates into CASSAGVNEQFF.